The T cell receptor (beta chain) described here comes from a study of T-cell reconstitution after alpha-beta-depleted transplantation in children. The authors prepared the TCRbeta library with unique molecular identifiers. MiXCR, applied by TCRdb to the PCR reads, yields one record per CDR3 protein. The sample lists roughly 570,000 distinct CDR3 sequences; 27% were seen once. This clonotype occurred a few times. The antigen is undetermined. The CDR3 extends over 16 amino acids. V dropped 5 bases and J dropped 0 bases, with 15 bases sitting between them. Germline loops: CDR1 SGHRS, CDR2 YFSETQ. Whole-study results and caveats: At the one-year point after transplant, T-cell counts and TCRbeta diversity were found to come mostly from T cells that had been newly produced. After transplant, high TCRbeta diversity at day 60 in some patients arose from surviving recipient T cells and thymic progenitors. Reportedly, roughly two months post-transplant, alpha-beta T cells arose from several hundred expanded graft clones.

The chain combines TRBV5-1 with TRBJ2-1; TRBD1 is a possible D gene (6 bases). The sample consisted of PBMCs, taken before TCRalphabeta/CD19-depleted stem cell transplant. This clonotype originated in a boy in the first two years of life with Wiskott-Aldrich syndrome, due to receive a stem cell transplant. In DNA form, the CDR3 reads TGCGCCAGCAGACCGTTTACAGGGATCTCCTACAATGAGCAGTTCTTC. This gives the protein CASRPFTGISYNEQFF.